This T cell receptor (beta chain) was recovered during a study of T cell responses to AZD1222 COVID-19 vaccine. Overall study results and limits: Repertoire sampling happened only post peak T cell response.

Sequencing was performed with immunoSEQ multiplex PCR; in TCRdb, only in-frame clones are kept and a portion is missing. The sample lists approximately 190,000 clones; 80% to 95% were seen once. As for this clone: Its antigen is as yet unknown.

This clonotype was obtained from an adult in good health. Sequences were derived from peripheral blood, sampled on day 0 of AZD1222 vaccination.

The CDR3 bases are TGTGCCAGCAGTGAAGGGTGGGTTAGCGATGGCTACACCTTC. This gives the protein CASSEGWVSDGYTF. This chain links TRBV6-1 with TRBJ1-2; unclear D gene. This CDR3 spans 14 amino acids. V lost 1 base and J 6 bases, leaving 12 bases between the germline ends. CDR1 is MNHNS, CDR2 SASEGT, per germline.